A single T cell receptor beta chain is shown here with its context. The table came from immunoSEQ multiplex PCR; TCRdb's copy has only in-frame clones and leaves some out. The sample holds about 240,000 clones, around 83% seen once. This record belongs to a study of blood T cell repertoires in COVID-19. Study in general: Sources were T cells, B-cell-depleted T cells, or PBMCs; the material itself was cDNA or gDNA.

The CDR3 extends over 13 amino acids. The germline V gene encodes CDR1 LNHDA and CDR2 SQIVND (reference sequence). V lost 4 bases and J 0 bases, leaving 6 bases between the germline ends. This sequence was found in a woman aged 80 or over with acute or convalescent COVID-19. The rearrangement joins TRBV19 to TRBJ1-2; D call uncertain. The sequencing input was peripheral blood. The CDR3, as DNA: TGTGCCAGTAGTACACAGTCTAACTATGGCTACACCTTC. It encodes CASSTQSNYGYTF.